This T cell receptor beta chain comes out of a study of T cells in Graves' hyperthyroidism and ophthalmopathy. Broader study findings: In the analysis, a 13 V-J model separated ophthalmopathy from stable hyperthyroidism. For ophthalmopathy, model prediction preceded onset by a median around six months. Blood held most thyroid clonotypes expanded above 0.001 frequency.

This clonotype was counted ten times or more. Its antigen is unidentified. This CDR3 contains 14 residues. Germline loops: CDR1 MNHNS, CDR2 SASEGT. Trimming cost V 7 bases and J 1 base; bases outside gene matches: 6. Progressors' blood was drawn at hyperthyroidism diagnosis, before ophthalmopathy symptoms. The source material, RNA transcripts, was used to amplify TCR beta CDR3 regions. Using the HTBI primer set, a first-round RT-PCR was run on the TCR CDR3. TCRdb reanalysed the multiplex PCR reads using MiXCR and keeps one entry per CDR3 protein. The sample lists 150,000 to 200,000 distinct CDR3 sequences, about 9.4% occurring once.

The chain joins TRBV6-1 to TRBJ2-5, with 7 nucleotides matching TRBD2. Sample: blood. The TCR sequence derives from a woman between 18 and 30 years old with Graves' hyperthyroidism that later progressed to Graves' ophthalmopathy. The CDR3 DNA reads as TGTGCCAGCAAGATCTCTAGCGGCCAAGAGACCCAGTACTTC. Its translation: CASKISSGQETQYF.